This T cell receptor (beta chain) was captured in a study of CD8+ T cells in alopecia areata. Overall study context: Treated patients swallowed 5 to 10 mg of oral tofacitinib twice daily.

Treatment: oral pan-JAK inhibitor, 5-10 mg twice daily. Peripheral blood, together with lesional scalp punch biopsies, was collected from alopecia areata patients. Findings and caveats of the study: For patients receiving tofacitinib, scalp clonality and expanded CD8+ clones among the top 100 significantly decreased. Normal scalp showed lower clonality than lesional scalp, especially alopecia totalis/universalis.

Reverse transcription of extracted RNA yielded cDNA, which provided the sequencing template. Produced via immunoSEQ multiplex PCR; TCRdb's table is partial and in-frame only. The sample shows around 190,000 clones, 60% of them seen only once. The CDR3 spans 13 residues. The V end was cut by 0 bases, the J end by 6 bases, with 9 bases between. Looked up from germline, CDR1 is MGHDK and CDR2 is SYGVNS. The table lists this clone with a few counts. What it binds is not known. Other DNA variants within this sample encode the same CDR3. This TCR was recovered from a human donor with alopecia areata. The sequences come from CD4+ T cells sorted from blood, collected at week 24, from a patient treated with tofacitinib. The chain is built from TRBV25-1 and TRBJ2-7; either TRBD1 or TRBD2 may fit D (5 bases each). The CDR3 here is CASSEYGAGEQYF. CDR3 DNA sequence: TGTGCCAGCAGTGAATACGGGGCTGGCGAGCAGTACTTC.